This TCR beta chain originates from a study of post-analysis software for immune sequencing data. This clonotype was observed a handful of times. The antigen is unknown. Study-level findings and limits: TRBV5-6, TRBV5-1 and TRBV20-1 were among a handful of TRBV segments more frequent in patients than controls.

The CDR3 is made up of 14 amino acids. V lost 6 bases, J lost 6 bases, and 8 bases stayed unmatched. CDR1 is MNHEY and CDR2 is SVGAGI in the germline V gene. Unique molecular identifiers were built into the TCR beta cDNA libraries. TCRdb independently ran MiXCR on the PCR reads; one entry per CDR3 protein. The repertoire holds roughly 730,000 distinct CDR3 sequences, with about 32% as singletons. Sequencing was carried out using blood. This clonotype originated in a girl aged 10 to 17 with multiple sclerosis. J is TRBJ2-1 and V is TRBV6-5; 7 bases are a match to TRBD2. This CDR3 is CASSLADPPNEQFF. CDR3 bases: TGTGCCAGCAGCCTAGCGGACCCACCCAATGAGCAGTTCTTC.